A single sample gave rise to the 23 T cell receptor beta chains below, sequenced in a study of technical replicates of blood from a handful of donors. Method: immunoSEQ multiplex PCR; TCRdb's copy keeps in-frame clones and lacks some. Of tens of thousands of clones in the sample, approximately 96% were seen once. The sample taken for sequencing was T cells isolated from PBMCs. These receptors were collected from a human donor in good health.

V usage is TRBV5-1 and J usage is TRBJ2-2; TRBD2 agrees at 7 bases. The germline V gene has CDR1 SGHRS and CDR2 YFSETQ. The V and J ends lost 6 bases and 0 bases, in that order; junction bases with no gene match: 2. This CDR3 region has 14 residues. In DNA form, the CDR3 reads TGCGCCAGCAACGCGGGGGCGAACACCGGGGAGCTGTTTTTT. Its protein product is CASNAGANTGELFF.

J is TRBJ2-7 and V is TRBV6-6; 13 bases are shared with TRBD2. CDR1 is MNHNY, CDR2 SVGAGI, per germline (reference sequence). V lost 0 bases, J lost 1 base, and 0 bases stayed unmatched. The CDR3 consists of 16 residues. The CDR3 nucleotides are TGTGCCAGCAGTTACTCGGGACTAGCGGGATCCTACGAGCAGTACTTC. As protein: CASSYSGLAGSYEQYF.

The chain combines TRBV11-3 with TRBJ2-3; TRBD1 matches 11 bases. Per the germline V gene, CDR1 is SGHNT and CDR2 is YENEEA. The trim removed 3 bases at V and 4 bases at J, leaving 3 bases unmatched. This CDR3 is built from 15 residues. The CDR3 spells CASSFGQGASDTQYF. The CDR3 nucleotides read TGTGCCAGCAGCTTTGGACAGGGGGCGTCAGATACGCAGTATTTT.

The rearrangement links TRBV27 to TRBJ2-1; TRBD2 agrees at 11 bases. The J segment lost 5 bases and the V segment lost 6 bases, leaving 6 bases of the junction unmatched. This CDR3 spans 15 amino acids. The germline V gene encodes CDR1 MNHEY and CDR2 SMNVEV (reference sequence). CDR3 protein: CASRLTSGTHNEQFF. For the CDR3, the DNA is TGTGCCAGCAGGTTGACTAGCGGGACACACAATGAGCAGTTCTTC.

The chain combines TRBV18 with TRBJ1-1; D uncertain. Deletions cut 5 bases from V and 0 bases from J, with 13 bases between. CDR1 and CDR2 (germline): KGHSH, LQKENI. The length of the CDR3 is 15 residues. The CDR3 is CASSATADMNTEAFF. Here the CDR3 DNA reads TGTGCCAGCTCAGCGACGGCGGATATGAACACTGAAGCTTTCTTT.

The chain has TRBV9 and TRBJ2-5; 9 bases fit TRBD2. CDR3 length: 16 residues. Germline V gene lookup returns CDR1 SGDLS and CDR2 YYNGEE. Losses at the gene ends were 0 bases for V and 4 bases for J; bases not matched to a gene: 7. The CDR3 nucleotides read TGTGCCAGCAGCGTAGGTGGCGGGGGGGCCCTAGAGACCCAGTACTTC. Its translation is CASSVGGGGALETQYF.

This chain uses TRBV4-1 with TRBJ1-5; unclear D gene. The germline V gene encodes CDR1 MGHRA and CDR2 YSYEKL. The CDR3 contains 17 residues. Trimming shortened V by 1 base and J by 4 bases, and 17 bases separated the two germline ends. DNA for the CDR3: TGCGCCAGCAGCCAAGTCAGCGACTCGGTGAGGAATCAGCCCCAGCATTTT. This encodes CASSQVSDSVRNQPQHF.

Here the CDR3 reads CAIKLGTGYNEQFF. CDR3 sequence (DNA): TGTGCCATCAAGTTGGGGACAGGGTACAATGAGCAGTTCTTC. The V and J genes are TRBV2 and TRBJ2-1; 9 positions match TRBD1. The CDR3 extends over 14 amino acids. After removal of 10 bases from V and 4 bases from J, the junction contained 8 bases not matched to a gene. The germline V gene encodes CDR1 SNHLY and CDR2 FYNNEI.

The chain couples TRBV15 to TRBJ1-5; 10 bases fit TRBD1. CDR3 length: 17 residues. Germline assignment: CDR1 LNHNV and CDR2 YYDKDF (reference sequence). The V and J ends lost 5 bases and 3 bases, in that order; junction bases with no gene match: 10. In nucleotides, the CDR3 is TGTGCCACCAGCGGGCCGGGGACAGGGGCGTACAATCAGCCCCAGCATTTT. It yields the protein CATSGPGTGAYNQPQHF.

This chain joins TRBV7-8 and TRBJ1-1; the D gene is possibly TRBD1 (6 bases). V gave up 1 base and J gave up 3 bases, with 21 bases separating them. CDR3 length equals 18 residues. Germline CDR1 reads SGHVS; CDR2 reads FQNEAQ. CDR3 in DNA: TGTGCCAGCAGCTTAGTGGGGATGACAGGCCCTGGGGACACTGAAGCTTTCTTT. Protein: CASSLVGMTGPGDTEAFF.

The rearrangement uses TRBV19 and TRBJ2-6, with D hard to call. The CDR3 spans 18 residues. In germline, CDR1 is LNHDA, CDR2 SQIVND (reference sequence). The V end lost 4 bases, the J end lost 0 bases, and 16 bases lay between the germline ends. DNA for the CDR3: TGTGCCAGTAGTACTGTAGCTCTTGGAATCTCTGGGGCCAACGTCCTGACTTTC. Its translation: CASSTVALGISGANVLTF. Drawing the rest from reference TRBV19 and TRBJ2-6, the complete variable domain is DGGITQSPKYLFRKEGQNVTLSCEQNLNHDAMYWYRQDPGQGLRLIYYSQIVNDFQKGDIAEGYSVSREKKESFPLTVTSAQKNPTAFYLCASSTVALGISGANVLTFGAGSRLTVL.

In its sample, this clone was seen a few times. V usage is TRBV30 and J usage is TRBJ2-1; 12 nucleotides agree with TRBD2. This CDR3 is 16 amino acids long. Germline trimming cut 2 bases from V and 8 bases from J; bases unmatched to any gene: 10. The germline CDR1 and CDR2 sequences are GTSNPN and SVGIG (reference sequence). CDR3 in DNA: TGTGCCTGGAGTACAACACCTAGCGGGGGGGCGCATGAGCAGTTCTTC. Residues: CAWSTTPSGGAHEQFF.

This chain uses TRBV4-1 with TRBJ1-5; tentative D call: TRBD1 (5 bases). CDR3 length: 16 residues. Germline assignment: CDR1 MGHRA and CDR2 YSYEKL. V shed 0 bases and J shed 3 bases, with 12 bases lying between them. The CDR3 DNA reads TGCGCCAGCAGCCAAGATCTTGGGGGGTACAATCAGCCCCAGCATTTT. Translated, it gives CASSQDLGGYNQPQHF.

This clone was recorded once. The genes are TRBV14 and TRBJ1-1, with D hard to call. V was shortened by 1 base and J by 8 bases, with 8 bases between the two germline ends. The CDR3 extends over 12 amino acids. CDR1 SGHDN and CDR2 FVKESK come from the germline V gene. CDR3 bases: TGTGCCAGCAGCCAAGGTTTCATCGAAGCTTTCTTT. Protein: CASSQGFIEAFF.

The chain links TRBV29-1 to TRBJ2-5, with 7 bases identical to TRBD2. Germline loops: CDR1 SQVTM, CDR2 ANQGSEA. V dropped 4 bases and J dropped 5; count of bases not matched to a gene: 7. The CDR3 runs 13 residues. The CDR3 coding sequence is TGCAGCGTTGGGGGAGGGAGAACGGAGACCCAGTACTTC. This encodes CSVGGGRTETQYF.

This chain joins TRBV30 and TRBJ2-7, with 9 positions matching TRBD2. This CDR3 is 17 amino acids long. Germline values: CDR1 GTSNPN, CDR2 SVGIG (reference sequence). Trimming removed 0 bases from V and 0 bases from J; junction bases left unmatched: 9. The CDR3 bases are TGTGCCTGGAGTGTACGACTAGCGGCGACCTCCTCCTACGAGCAGTACTTC. Translated, it gives CAWSVRLAATSSYEQYF.

The V and J genes are TRBV5-1 and TRBJ2-1, with D unclear. The CDR3 has 13 amino acids. Germline CDR1 SGHRS, CDR2 YFSETQ. Trimming cost V 0 bases and J 5 bases, with 6 bases left between them. The CDR3 spells CASSLVADNEQFF. CDR3 nucleotides: TGCGCCAGCAGCTTGGTGGCCGACAATGAGCAGTTCTTC.

The chain uses TRBV29-1 and TRBJ1-1; D uncertain. With 4 bases removed from V and 5 bases from J, the gap between germline ends came to 17 bases. Germline assignment: CDR1 SQVTM and CDR2 ANQGSEA. The CDR3 length is 14 residues. Here the CDR3 DNA reads TGCAGCGTTGCATCTAGCCTGATGGAAACTGAAGCTTTCTTT. It is translated as CSVASSLMETEAFF.

The V gene is TRBV19, the J gene TRBJ1-4; possible D gene TRBD1, 5 bases. V was pared by 6 bases and J by 5 bases, with 13 bases between. The germline V gene has CDR1 LNHDA and CDR2 SQIVND (reference sequence). The CDR3 is 14 amino acids. The CDR3 DNA follows: TGTGCCAGTAGAGGGCCGGGACTAAATGAAAAACTGTTTTTT. This gives the protein CASRGPGLNEKLFF. Supplemented by reference TRBV19 and TRBJ1-4, the full variable domain reads DGGITQSPKYLFRKEGQNVTLSCEQNLNHDAMYWYRQDPGQGLRLIYYSQIVNDFQKGDIAEGYSVSREKKESFPLTVTSAQKNPTAFYLCASRGPGLNEKLFFGSGTQLSVL.

This chain uses TRBV10-1 with TRBJ2-7; 7 bases match TRBD2. CDR3 length: 20 amino acids. In germline, CDR1 is WNHNN, CDR2 SYGVQD (reference sequence). The J segment lost 3 bases and the V segment lost 3 bases, leaving 23 bases of the junction unmatched. Here the CDR3 reads CASSDFSQNARGEYHYEQYF. CDR3 DNA: TGCGCCAGCAGTGATTTTAGTCAAAACGCCCGGGGGGAATACCACTACGAGCAGTACTTC.

The chain combines TRBV30 with TRBJ2-3; tentatively, D is TRBD1 (5 bases). V lost 0 bases, J lost 4 bases, and 11 bases lay in between. Germline-derived CDR1 and CDR2 are GTSNPN and SVGIG (reference sequence). CDR3 length: 14 amino acids. CDR3: CAWSVGRGSDTQYF. DNA for the CDR3: TGTGCCTGGAGTGTTGGTAGGGGCTCAGATACGCAGTATTTT.

This chain connects TRBV5-1 to TRBJ2-7, with TRBD1 matching 9 bases. This CDR3 is built from 15 residues. The junction had 8 bases not matched to a gene; V was cut back by 2 bases and J by 5 bases. Germline V gene sequence: CDR1 SGHRS, CDR2 YFSETQ. The DNA of the CDR3 is TGCGCCAGCAGCTTAGCGACAGGGGGGAGCCACGAGCAGTACTTC. Translated: CASSLATGGSHEQYF.

As DNA, the CDR3 is TGCGCCAGCAGCTCTAATTCAGGGAACACTGAAGCTTTCTTT. Amino acids: CASSSNSGNTEAFF. The rearrangement links TRBV5-1 to TRBJ1-1; D unclear. There are 14 residues in the CDR3. Germline CDR1 reads SGHRS; CDR2 reads YFSETQ. V gave up 3 bases and J gave up 1 base, with 10 bases separating them.